What follows describes a single TCR beta chain. What it binds is unknown. The data were taken from a study of OX40 agonist ivuxolimab in advanced cancers. For the study at large: Patients with hepatocellular carcinoma, melanoma, renal cell or head and neck cancer made up the dose-escalation patients. One patient with hepatocellular carcinoma and two with cutaneous melanoma, three in all, had partial responses. Study-wide points: Clonal expansion by week 6 occurred in CD4+ and CD8+ blood T cells (at 0.1 to 3.0 mg/kg).

Generated by immunoSEQ multiplex PCR, the TCRdb table keeps only in-frame clones and is missing some. The table has tens of thousands of clones, about 92% seen once. Germline values: CDR1 MDHEN, CDR2 SYDVKM. Between the trimmed V and J ends, which lost 3 bases and 8 bases, there was a span of 22 bases. The CDR3 is 17 residues long. Sequencing was performed on CD4+ or CD8+ T cells sorted from blood, taken in a trial of the OX40 agonist ivuxolimab. The sequence was collected from an adult with an advanced solid tumor such as melanoma, head and neck, liver or kidney cancer. The gene calls are TRBV28 and TRBJ1-4; D possibly corresponds to TRBD1 (6 bases). The CDR3 DNA reads as TGTGCCAGCAGTTTGGGAAGGACAGCAGTCTTATCAGAAAAACTGTTTTTT. Protein: CASSLGRTAVLSEKLFF.